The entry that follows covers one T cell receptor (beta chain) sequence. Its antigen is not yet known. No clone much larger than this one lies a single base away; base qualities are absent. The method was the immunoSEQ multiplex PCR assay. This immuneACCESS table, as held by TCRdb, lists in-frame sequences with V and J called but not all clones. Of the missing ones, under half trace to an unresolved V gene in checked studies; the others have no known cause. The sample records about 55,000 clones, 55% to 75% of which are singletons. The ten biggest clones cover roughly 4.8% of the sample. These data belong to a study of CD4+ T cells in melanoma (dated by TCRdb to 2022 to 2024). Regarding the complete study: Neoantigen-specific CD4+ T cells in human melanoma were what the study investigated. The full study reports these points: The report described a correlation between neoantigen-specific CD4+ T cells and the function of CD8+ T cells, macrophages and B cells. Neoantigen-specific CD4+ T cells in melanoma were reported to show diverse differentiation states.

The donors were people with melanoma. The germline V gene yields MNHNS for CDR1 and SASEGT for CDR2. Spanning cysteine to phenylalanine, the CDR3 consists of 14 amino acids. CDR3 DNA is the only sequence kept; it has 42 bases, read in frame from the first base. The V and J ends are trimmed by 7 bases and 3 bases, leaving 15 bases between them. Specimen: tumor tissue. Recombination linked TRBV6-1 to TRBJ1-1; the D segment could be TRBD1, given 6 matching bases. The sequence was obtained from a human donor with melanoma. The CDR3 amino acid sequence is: CASIYRVWDTEAFF. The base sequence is TGTGCCAGCATCTACAGGGTATGGGACACTGAAGCTTTCTTT.